This TCR beta chain was captured by sequencing in a study of T cells in Graves' hyperthyroidism and ophthalmopathy. General study results and limits: Ophthalmopathy, which appeared later, was predicted by the model a median roughly 6.5 months before onset. Patients with ophthalmopathy were separated from those with stable hyperthyroidism by a 13 V-J model.

TCR beta CDR3 regions were amplified from RNA transcripts. Primed by the HTBI set, a first-round RT-PCR was run on the TCR CDR3. One entry per CDR3 protein, called by TCRdb with MiXCR from the multiplex PCR reads. This sample has around 600,000 distinct CDR3 sequences, with roughly 46% found just once. Diagnostic decisions used clinical symptoms, serum thyroxine and TRAb, thyroid ultrasound and orbital computed tomography. Remarks on this clonotype: Antigen: not known. A much larger clonotype is one base distant, so this may be a read error.

What was sequenced was peripheral blood or thyroid tissue (not recorded which). This receptor was obtained from an adult man with Graves' disease, either hyperthyroidism or ophthalmopathy (not recorded which).

The CDR3 bases are TGTGCCACCAGTCTGGGGATCAATCAGCCCCAGCATTTT. The encoded protein is CATSLGINQPQHF. The chain carries TRBV24-1 and TRBJ1-5; unclear D gene. The CDR3 runs to 13 residues. The germline V gene has CDR1 KGHDR and CDR2 SFDVKD. V lost 6 bases and J 3 bases, leaving 8 bases between the germline ends.